The 16 T cell receptor beta chains below come from one sample, sequenced in a study of shared clonotypes between healthy human individuals. CD8 cells regarded as naive lacked CD45RO, were positively chosen for CCR7, and omitted terminally differentiated effector memory CD45RA+ cells. This table comes from immunoSEQ multiplex PCR, and its TCRdb copy is limited to in-frame clones, with some not included. The top ten clones hold 1.5% to 2% of a sample with some 2.1 million clones, 93% of them seen once. Sequenced sample: naive CD8+ T cells from PBMCs. The receptors here all came from a man between 18 and 35 years old in good health. Some clones in this sample may be carry-over from other donors' samples.

This clone turned up a few times. The V call is TRBV28, the J call TRBJ1-5; D is unresolved. The CDR3 is 13 residues long. Germline CDR1 and CDR2: MDHEN and SYDVKM. Trimming took off 6 bases at V and 5 bases at J, with 11 bases between the two ends. CDR3 region: CASSPDTYQPQHF. The CDR3 nucleotides read TGTGCCAGCAGCCCAGACACTTATCAGCCCCAGCATTTT.

This clone was observed once. This chain's CDR3 is CASSHAGTGSNQPQHF. Here the CDR3 DNA reads TGCGCCAGCAGCCACGCCGGGACAGGTTCCAATCAGCCCCAGCATTTT. V and J are TRBV4-1 and TRBJ1-5; 8 bases align to TRBD1. Germline V gene data show CDR1 as MGHRA and CDR2 as YSYEKL. V lost 3 bases and J lost 3; bases outside the gene matches: 7. This CDR3 spans 16 amino acids.

The chain joins TRBV7-3 to TRBJ2-3, with 13 bases that match TRBD2. V gave up 5 bases and J gave up 4 bases; unmatched junction bases: 3. Germline CDR1 SGHTA, CDR2 FQGTGA. The CDR3 has 15 residues. The CDR3 here is CASSEGLAGADTQYF. Here the CDR3 DNA reads TGTGCCAGCAGCGAAGGACTAGCGGGAGCAGATACGCAGTATTTT. The full variable domain, with the rest looked up from reference TRBV7-3 and TRBJ2-3, is GAGVSQTPSNKVTEKGKYVELRCDPISGHTALYWYRQSLGQGPEFLIYFQGTGAADDSGLPNDRFFAVRPEGSVSTLKIQRTERGDSAVYLCASSEGLAGADTQYFGPGTRLTVL.

The V and J genes are TRBV29-1 and TRBJ2-1; D not certain. Trimming removed 6 bases from V and 9 bases from J, with 18 bases in between. There are 13 residues in the CDR3. In germline, CDR1 is SQVTM, CDR2 ANQGSEA. The CDR3 spells CSVPLDHAAEQFF. The CDR3 DNA follows: TGCAGCGTACCCTTGGATCATGCCGCTGAGCAGTTCTTC.

The chain employs TRBV5-1 and TRBJ1-1; D unresolved. V was shortened by 0 bases and J by 5 bases, with 14 bases between the two germline ends. Germline V CDR1 and CDR2: SGHRS, YFSETQ. The CDR3 length is 15 residues. CDR3 DNA: TGCGCCAGCAGCTTGGCGCGGGCCCCCGTGACTGAAGCTTTCTTT. Residues: CASSLARAPVTEAFF. The full variable domain, in which reference TRBV5-1 and TRBJ1-1 provide the parts outside the CDR3, is KAGVTQTPRYLIKTRGQQVTLSCSPISGHRSVSWYQQTPGQGLQFLFEYFSETQRNKGNFPGRFSGRQFSNSRSEMNVSTLELGDSALYLCASSLARAPVTEAFFGQGTRLTVV.

For this clone: Other DNA sequences in the same sample also yield this CDR3. The gene calls are TRBV4-1 and TRBJ1-1; a possible D gene is TRBD1 (5 bases). The CDR3 is made up of 13 amino acids. The V gene's germline CDR1 is MGHRA and CDR2 YSYEKL. V was shortened by 3 bases and J by 5 bases, with 10 bases between the two germline ends. CDR3 sequence reads: CASSQGVGTEAFF. For the CDR3, the DNA is TGCGCCAGCAGCCAGGGGGTAGGAACTGAAGCTTTCTTT.

This sequence joins TRBV28 and TRBJ2-1; D ambiguous. The V end was cut by 3 bases, the J end by 6 bases, with 24 bases between. Germline assignment: CDR1 MDHEN and CDR2 SYDVKM. The CDR3 contains 18 residues. CDR3 DNA: TGTGCCAGCAGTTTTGGGGTGGCTAGAGGATTGCTTGGCAATGAGCAGTTCTTC. Translating it yields CASSFGVARGLLGNEQFF.

Of note for this clone: Other DNA sequences in the sample encode the same CDR3. This rearrangement joins TRBV7-9 to TRBJ2-7; D is undetermined. The CDR3 has 11 amino acids. Between the trimmed V and J ends, which lost 3 bases and 4 bases, there was a span of 4 bases. Germline V CDR1 and CDR2: SEHNR, FQNEAQ (reference sequence). The CDR3 protein is CASSLDYEQYF. The CDR3 nucleotides read TGTGCCAGCAGCTTGGATTACGAGCAGTACTTC.

This rearrangement joins TRBV10-1 to TRBJ2-7, with TRBD1 matching over 7 bases. After removal of 9 bases from V and 5 bases from J, the junction contained 10 bases not matched to a gene. In germline, CDR1 is WNHNN, CDR2 SYGVQD (reference sequence). CDR3 length equals 13 residues. CDR3 loop: CARTGSVSDEQYF. CDR3 DNA sequence: TGCGCCAGGACAGGGTCTGTGTCGGACGAGCAGTACTTC.

This clone was seen only once. The chain joins TRBV18 to TRBJ2-1, with D perhaps given as TRBD1 or TRBD2 (5 bases each). Germline V gene lookup returns CDR1 KGHSH and CDR2 LQKENI. Trimming pared 0 bases from V and 2 bases from J, leaving 8 bases between. This CDR3 is built from 15 residues. The CDR3 region is CASSPPGAAYNEQFF. In DNA, the CDR3 is TGTGCCAGCTCACCACCCGGGGCAGCCTACAATGAGCAGTTCTTC. The full variable domain, with the rest looked up from reference TRBV18 and TRBJ2-1, is NAGVMQNPRHLVRRRGQEARLRCSPMKGHSHVYWYRQLPEEGLKFMVYLQKENIIDESGMPKERFSAEFPKEGPSILRIQQVVRGDSAAYFCASSPPGAAYNEQFFGPGTRLTVL.

The V gene is TRBV5-8, the J gene TRBJ1-4, with a possible D match to TRBD1 (5 bases). CDR1 is SGHTS and CDR2 is YDEGEE in the germline V gene. This CDR3 is 17 amino acids long. The V and J ends lost 4 bases and 4 bases respectively, with 20 bases between them. The CDR3 spells CASSRPREGTVNEKLFF. DNA for the CDR3: TGTGCCAGCAGCCGACCCAGAGAAGGGACGGTTAATGAAAAACTGTTTTTT.

The chain employs TRBV4-1 and TRBJ2-5, with D hard to call. Germline loops: CDR1 MGHRA, CDR2 YSYEKL. The CDR3 loop spans 15 amino acids. V gave up 0 bases and J gave up 5 bases, with 13 bases separating them. CDR3 sequence reads: CASSQDPGSVETQYF. CDR3 DNA: TGCGCCAGCAGCCAAGATCCCGGGTCCGTGGAGACCCAGTACTTC.

The chain combines TRBV28 with TRBJ2-1, with TRBD2 as a possible D gene (6 bases). Germline loops: CDR1 MDHEN, CDR2 SYDVKM. V was cut by 6 bases and J by 7 bases, with 22 bases left in between. The CDR3 totals 16 residues. CDR3 bases: TGTGCCAGCAGGCCGCCGGAGGGCCGGGTTGTAAATGAGCAGTTCTTC. Its protein is CASRPPEGRVVNEQFF.

About this clone itself: This sample also contains other DNA sequences that code for the same CDR3. This chain uses TRBV11-3 with TRBJ2-1; TRBD2 is a possible D gene (6 bases). The germline CDR1 and CDR2 sequences are SGHNT and YENEEA. This CDR3 spans 13 amino acids. V was clipped by 5 bases and J by 4 bases, with 9 bases between them. The CDR3: CASSPRGYNEQFF. The CDR3 bases are TGTGCCAGCAGCCCACGGGGGTACAATGAGCAGTTCTTC.

This rearrangement joins TRBV11-2 to TRBJ2-1, with D perhaps TRBD1 (6 bases). With 5 bases removed from V and 4 bases from J, the gap between germline ends came to 12 bases. The CDR3 has 14 residues. CDR1 is SGHAT and CDR2 is FQNNGV in the germline V gene. CDR3 region: CASSPRTAYNEQFF. The CDR3 nucleotides read TGTGCCAGCAGCCCCCGGACAGCTTACAATGAGCAGTTCTTC.

The genes are TRBV20-1 and TRBJ2-7; TRBD1 is a possible D gene (5 bases). The germline V gene has CDR1 DFQATT and CDR2 SNEGSKA (reference sequence). V was pared by 3 bases and J by 5 bases, with 8 bases between. The length of the CDR3 is 11 residues. The CDR3 DNA is TGCAGTGCTAGGGGCAGGGACGAGCAGTACTTC. Translation gives CSARGRDEQYF.